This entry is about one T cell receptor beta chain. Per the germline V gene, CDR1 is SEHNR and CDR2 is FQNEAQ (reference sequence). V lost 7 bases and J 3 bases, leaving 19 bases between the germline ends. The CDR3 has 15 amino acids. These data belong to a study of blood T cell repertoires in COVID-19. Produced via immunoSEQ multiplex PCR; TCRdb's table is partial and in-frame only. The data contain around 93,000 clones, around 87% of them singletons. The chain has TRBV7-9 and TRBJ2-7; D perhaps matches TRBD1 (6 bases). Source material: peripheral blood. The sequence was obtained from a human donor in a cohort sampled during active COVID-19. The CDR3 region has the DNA TGTGCCAGCATCCAACCGGGCAGGGGTCTCTACGAGCAGTACTTC. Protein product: CASIQPGRGLYEQYF.